The rows below give T cell receptor beta chains drawn from one sample of a study of identical twins. TCRdb re-derived calls from the 5' RACE reads in MiXCR, one entry per CDR3 protein. The sample contains roughly 690,000 distinct CDR3 sequences, 21% of which appear only once. A further study also used this sample, focusing on T cells expressing NK-cell markers.

The sequenced sample consisted of PBMCs. The source is a woman aged 18-29 years in good health. Both conserved end residues are part of each CDR3. D genes are given only for firm matches. The size of a clone is reported for some rows only, either as once, few or many, or as a class for expanded clones.

J,V,length,D,size,DNA,CDR3
TRBJ2-7,TRBV12-3/TRBV12-4,15,TRBD1,-,TGTGCCAGCAGATTTATCCGGGACAGGGGAAACGAGCAGTACTTC,CASRFIRDRGNEQYF
TRBJ2-1,TRBV11-1,19,TRBD2,few,TGTGCCAGCAGCTGGCCACCCCTCACGCGGGGGGGGCCCTACAATGAGCAGTTCTTC,CASSWPPLTRGGPYNEQFF
TRBJ2-3,TRBV5-1,13,-,few,TGCGCCAGCAGCGAGTTTAGCCCAGATACGCAGTATTTT,CASSEFSPDTQYF
TRBJ2-5,TRBV5-1,15,-,-,TGCGCCAGCAGTCCAGAGGGTCACTACCAAGAGACCCAGTACTTC,CASSPEGHYQETQYF
TRBJ2-3,TRBV7-6,16,-,many,TGTGCCAGCAGCCGGCAGGGTGTTACGTCCACAGTTACGCAGTATTTT,CASSRQGVTSTVTQYF
TRBJ1-1,TRBV5-1,17,-,-,TGCGCCAGCAGCTTGGTGGTGACAAACTCTGGGGACACTGAAGCTTTCTTT,CASSLVVTNSGDTEAFF
TRBJ2-2,TRBV7-8,16,-,few,TGTGCCAGCAGCTTGCGAATAGCTTTCTCCACCGGGGAGCTGTTTTTT,CASSLRIAFSTGELFF
TRBJ2-1,TRBV6-6,11,-,-,TGTGCCAGCAGTTACCAAGGGGAGCAGTTCTTC,CASSYQGEQFF
TRBJ2-1,TRBV9,15,TRBD2,few,TGTGCCAGCAGCGTATGGGGGGGGTCCTACAATGAGCAGTTCTTC,CASSVWGGSYNEQFF
TRBJ1-2,TRBV5-1,16,-,few,TGCGCCAGCAGCTTCCTATTAAGGGACAAACCCTATGGCTACACCTTC,CASSFLLRDKPYGYTF
TRBJ2-5,TRBV20-1,14,TRBD2,few,TGCAGTGCCGCGGGACTAGCGGACTTTAGGACCCAGTACTTC,CSAAGLADFRTQYF
TRBJ2-7,TRBV6-1,15,TRBD2,-,TGTGCCAGCAGTCTAGCGGGAGAGAACCCCTACGAGCAGTACTTC,CASSLAGENPYEQYF
TRBJ1-1,TRBV11-3,13,-,-,TGTGCCAGCAGCTTAGTTCGGGGAAGTGAAGCTTTCTTT,CASSLVRGSEAFF